This T cell receptor beta chain originates from a study of cytomegalovirus exposure and HLA in healthy donors. Across the study: Sequencing of 150 million to 200 million T cells in an earlier analysis found 95 million to 120 million unique TCR beta sequences. Study-level points and caveats: In a later analysis, DRB1 alleles had the most associated TCRs; HLA-C alleles the fewest. A classifier reportedly called cytomegalovirus status with high sensitivity and specificity.

Remarks on this clone: What it binds is not known.

Germline V gives CDR1 LNHDA, CDR2 SQIVND (reference sequence). J gave up 2 bases and V 5 bases, and 9 bases lay outside the gene matches. The CDR3 spans 16 residues. PCR amplification relied on 60 Vbeta primers (plus 13 Jbeta primers). The protocol was immunoSEQ multiplex PCR, while the TCRdb copy is restricted to in-frame clones and leaves out a portion. The top ten clones hold roughly 5.7% of a sample with roughly 130,000 clones, 80% of them seen once. The specimen sequenced was PBMCs. The gene calls are TRBV19 and TRBJ2-3; 8 nucleotides align to TRBD2. This receptor was taken from a man aged 25-45 years in good health and CMV-seronegative. The CDR3 is CASSVSGVPSTDTQYF. The CDR3 nucleotides are TGTGCCAGTAGTGTTAGCGGGGTTCCTTCCACAGATACGCAGTATTTT.